The clone carrying this TCR beta chain was found many times. In TCRdb, the PCR reads were re-called with MiXCR into one record per CDR3 protein. The repertoire has about 89,000 distinct CDR3 sequences, 15% to 20% of them found once; the top ten carry roughly 0.89%. The CDR3 covers 14 residues. V was cut by 9 bases and J by 0 bases, with 14 bases left in between. The germline V gene encodes CDR1 SEHNR and CDR2 FQNEAQ (reference sequence). The data were taken from a study of molecular identifiers for immune sequencing clone quantification. This clonotype was obtained from a human donor in good health. Some libraries in this study had Jurkat cell RNA spiked in. This chain links TRBV7-9 with TRBJ1-1; D ambiguous. The sample was naive CD8+ T cells from blood, with Jurkat cell RNA spiked in. Subset in this sample: FACS-sorted CD8+CD4-CCR7+CD45RA+ naive T cells. CDR3 sequence reads: CASTRDGLNTEAFF. In nucleotides, the CDR3 is TGTGCCAGTACCCGTGATGGTCTGAACACTGAAGCTTTCTTT.